Each of the 27 T cell receptor beta chains below was sequenced from the same sample in a study of T cells in Graves' hyperthyroidism and ophthalmopathy. Researchers amplified the TCR beta CDR3 regions from RNA transcripts. RT-PCR in the first round (using the HTBI primer set) targeted the TCR CDR3. Via MiXCR, TCRdb re-called the multiplex PCR reads, giving one row per CDR3 protein. The sample carries approximately 600,000 distinct CDR3 sequences, roughly 14% recorded once. The sample taken for sequencing was blood. These receptors originate from a woman aged 40 to 50 with Graves' ophthalmopathy.

The sample holds many counts of this clonotype. The rearrangement uses TRBV28 and TRBJ1-1; tentative D call: TRBD1 (5 bases). Trimming shortened V by 6 bases and J by 4 bases, and 12 bases separated the two germline ends. The CDR3 consists of 13 residues. Germline-derived CDR1 and CDR2 are MDHEN and SYDVKM. In DNA, the CDR3 is TGTGCCAGCAGAAATACAGGCGGCACTGAAGCTTTCTTT. Translated, it gives CASRNTGGTEAFF.

At least ten counts were recorded for this clonotype. This chain links TRBV25-1 with TRBJ2-5; D might be TRBD1 (5 bases). This CDR3 region has 15 residues. Looked up from germline, CDR1 is MGHDK and CDR2 is SYGVNS. V gave up 4 bases and J gave up 0 bases, with 12 bases separating them. CDR3: CASSATVGYQETQYF. The CDR3 DNA reads TGTGCCAGCAGTGCGACAGTAGGGTACCAAGAGACCCAGTACTTC.

This clonotype was detected ten times or more. This chain connects TRBV20-1 to TRBJ2-7; no clear D. Germline V CDR1 and CDR2: DFQATT, SNEGSKA (reference sequence). Trimming took off 0 bases at V and 5 bases at J, with 14 bases between the two ends. The CDR3 is 14 amino acids. The CDR3 is CSARENILHDEQYF. Here the CDR3 DNA reads TGCAGTGCTAGAGAGAACATATTACATGACGAGCAGTACTTC.

The chain carries TRBV24-1 and TRBJ2-7; 10 nucleotides line up with TRBD2. This CDR3 contains 18 residues. CDR1 and CDR2 (germline): KGHDR, SFDVKD. The V gene end was trimmed by 2 bases and the J gene end by 2 bases; junction bases not matched to a gene: 11. The CDR3, as DNA: TGTGCCACCAGTGATTCCCGTTGGACTAGCGGAGCCCCCTACGAGCAGTACTTC. It is translated as CATSDSRWTSGAPYEQYF.

This clonotype showed up many times. The V gene is TRBV6-5, the J gene TRBJ2-7, with D possibly being TRBD2 (6 bases). Germline V gives CDR1 MNHEY, CDR2 SVGAGI. The CDR3 is made up of 16 amino acids. V was trimmed by 2 bases and J by 0 bases, leaving 14 bases between them. CDR3 sequence: CASSYGIGSHSYEQYF. The CDR3, as DNA: TGTGCCAGCAGTTACGGTATCGGGAGTCACTCCTACGAGCAGTACTTC.

This chain's CDR3 is CAWSVKGQGSGGELFF. As DNA, the CDR3 is TGTGCCTGGAGTGTAAAGGGACAGGGTTCGGGCGGGGAGCTGTTTTTT. This chain joins TRBV30 and TRBJ2-2, with TRBD1 matching over 9 bases. V lost 0 bases and J lost 7; bases outside the gene matches: 9. The CDR3 is 16 amino acids. The germline V gene has CDR1 GTSNPN and CDR2 SVGIG (reference sequence). Full variable domain (remainder filled in from reference TRBV30 and TRBJ2-2): SQTIHQWPATLVQPVGSPLSLECTVEGTSNPNLYWYRQAAGRGLQLLFYSVGIGQISSEVPQNLSASRPQDRQFILSSKKLLLSDSGFYLCAWSVKGQGSGGELFFGEGSRLTVL.

This clonotype appeared many times. The rearrangement links TRBV2 to TRBJ1-1; TRBD1 matches 8 bases. The CDR3 runs 13 residues. V trimming: 6 bases; J trimming: 1 base; junction bases outside the gene matches: 1. CDR1 and CDR2 (germline): SNHLY, FYNNEI. The CDR3: CASSDRGNTEAFF. CDR3 in DNA: TGTGCCAGCAGCGACAGGGGGAACACTGAAGCTTTCTTT.

This clonotype has a count of ten or more. The chain joins TRBV4-1 to TRBJ2-1; 7 bases are a match to TRBD2. Germline values: CDR1 MGHRA, CDR2 YSYEKL. The CDR3 contains 17 residues. With 3 bases clipped from V and 7 bases from J, the junction kept 15 bases outside the gene matches. CDR3 loop: CASSQTSWIGMGNEQFF. For the CDR3, the DNA is TGCGCCAGCAGCCAGACTAGCTGGATTGGGATGGGGAATGAGCAGTTCTTC.

This clonotype was seen many times. The V and J genes are TRBV28 and TRBJ1-2, with D hard to call. Trimming removed 0 bases from V and 8 bases from J, with 13 bases in between. Germline V lookup: CDR1 MDHEN, CDR2 SYDVKM. The CDR3 covers 14 residues. The CDR3 DNA is TGTGCCAGCAGTTTATGGGGTCAAGAAGACGGCTACACCTTC. Protein: CASSLWGQEDGYTF.

This clonotype showed up many times. The rearrangement joins TRBV7-2 to TRBJ2-2; D uncertain. The CDR3 contains 14 residues. Trimming pared 6 bases from V and 3 bases from J, leaving 11 bases between. Germline CDR1 SGHTA, CDR2 FQGNSA. The CDR3: CASRGETYTGELFF. For the CDR3, the DNA is TGTGCCAGCAGAGGCGAGACCTACACCGGGGAGCTGTTTTTT. Based on the CDR3 plus reference TRBV7-2 and TRBJ2-2, the full variable domain is GAGVSQSPSNKVTEKGKDVELRCDPISGHTALYWYRQSLGQGLEFLIYFQGNSAPDKSGLPSDRFSAERTGGSVSTLTIQRTQQEDSAVYLCASRGETYTGELFFGEGSRLTVL.

The chain employs TRBV12-3 or TRBV12-4 and TRBJ1-1; perhaps TRBD1 as D (6 bases). This CDR3 has 14 amino acids. Trimming took 5 bases from V and 0 from J, leaving 10 bases between them. The CDR3 reads CASSNTGMNTEAFF. The CDR3 DNA is TGTGCCAGCAGTAACACAGGGATGAACACTGAAGCTTTCTTT.

This clonotype was seen many times. This rearrangement joins TRBV4-2 to TRBJ2-7; 10 bases map to TRBD2. After removal of 3 bases from V and 2 bases from J, the junction contained 7 bases not matched to a gene. The CDR3 is 16 amino acids. CDR1 and CDR2 from the germline V gene are LGHNA and YNFKEQ. In DNA form, the CDR3 reads TGTGCCAGCAGCCAGGTGTCTAGCGGGGGAACCTACGAGCAGTACTTC. Translated, it gives CASSQVSSGGTYEQYF.

Ten or more counts support this clonotype. The chain links TRBV28 to TRBJ1-6; D ambiguous. The CDR3 extends over 13 amino acids. Per germline, CDR1 MDHEN and CDR2 SYDVKM. Trimming cost V 4 bases and J 10 bases, with 11 bases left between them. The CDR3 nucleotides are TGTGCCAGCAGTTGGTCGGCCTCGTCACCCCTCCACTTT. Protein product: CASSWSASSPLHF.

This clonotype was seen ten or more times. V gene TRBV12-3 or TRBV12-4 combines with J gene TRBJ2-7; D gene ambiguous. The CDR3 loop spans 14 amino acids. With 1 base removed from V and 3 bases from J, the gap between germline ends came to 10 bases. CDR3 amino acids: CASSLGDELYEQYF. CDR3 DNA sequence: TGTGCCAGCAGTTTAGGTGACGAGCTCTACGAGCAGTACTTC.

This clonotype was detected only a few times. This chain connects TRBV24-1 to TRBJ1-1; TRBD1 is a possible D gene (5 bases). CDR3 length equals 13 residues. Per germline, CDR1 KGHDR and CDR2 SFDVKD. Trimming stripped 8 bases from V and 1 base from J, with 10 bases between. The CDR3 bases are TGTGCCACCACCAGGGCGGCGAACACTGAAGCTTTCTTT. Residues: CATTRAANTEAFF.

This clonotype has at least ten counts. V gene TRBV28 combines with J gene TRBJ2-7; 7 bases line up with TRBD1. This CDR3 is built from 13 residues. Germline values: CDR1 MDHEN, CDR2 SYDVKM. V was pared by 3 bases and J by 7 bases, with 6 bases of the junction left unmatched. CDR3 in amino acids: CASSFEGGDEQYF. In nucleotides, the CDR3 is TGTGCCAGCAGTTTTGAAGGGGGCGATGAGCAGTACTTC.

The chain employs TRBV28 and TRBJ2-7; the match to TRBD2 covers 9 bases. The CDR3 length is 19 residues. The germline gives CDR1 MDHEN, CDR2 SYDVKM. Losses at the gene ends were 2 bases for V and 0 bases for J; bases not matched to a gene: 14. CDR3 DNA sequence: TGTGCCAGCAGTTTACCCCGCCGCCCTAGCGGGACGCTCTCCTACGAGCAGTACTTC. The encoded protein is CASSLPRRPSGTLSYEQYF.

This clonotype was observed at least ten times. V gene TRBV30 combines with J gene TRBJ1-6; 12 nucleotides align to TRBD1. V was clipped by 5 bases and J by 10 bases; unmatched bases: 3. This CDR3 comprises 13 residues. From germline, CDR1 is GTSNPN and CDR2 SVGIG (reference sequence). CDR3 in amino acids: CAWGTGGGSPLHF. The CDR3 DNA is TGTGCCTGGGGGACAGGGGGCGGATCACCCCTCCACTTT.

This clonotype was observed at least ten times. The V call is TRBV9, the J call TRBJ2-7, with TRBD2 matching 7 bases. With 3 bases clipped from V and 7 bases from J, the junction kept 7 bases outside the gene matches. Germline CDR1 is SGDLS and CDR2 is YYNGEE. This CDR3 has 13 residues. For the CDR3, the DNA is TGTGCCAGCAGCGCCGGACTAGTTGCTGAGCAGTACTTC. This codes for CASSAGLVAEQYF.

In this sample, this clonotype turned up a few times. The chain couples TRBV10-2 to TRBJ2-5, with D possibly TRBD2 on 6 matching bases. This CDR3 region has 14 residues. The germline V gene has CDR1 WSHSY and CDR2 SAAADI. Between the trimmed V and J ends, which lost 6 bases and 5 bases, there was a span of 16 bases. The CDR3 here is CASRSSGVGETQYF. The CDR3 nucleotides are TGCGCCAGCAGATCCTCGGGAGTCGGGGAGACCCAGTACTTC.

This rearrangement joins TRBV18 to TRBJ1-1; maybe TRBD1 (6 bases). Trimming took 6 bases from V and 4 from J, leaving 18 bases between them. The CDR3 has 15 residues. Germline CDR1 is KGHSH and CDR2 is LQKENI. The CDR3 DNA is TGTGCCAGCTCCCGTGTAACAGGGCGGATCACTGAAGCTTTCTTT. Translation gives CASSRVTGRITEAFF.

This clonotype was seen many times. The V and J genes are TRBV20-1 and TRBJ2-3; 13 nucleotides match TRBD2. This CDR3 contains 14 residues. Germline V gene data show CDR1 as DFQATT and CDR2 as SNEGSKA (reference sequence). V lost 1 base to trimming and J lost 5 bases; unmatched junction nucleotides: 0. CDR3 sequence: CSARGLAGGDTQYF. CDR3 DNA: TGCAGTGCTAGAGGACTAGCGGGAGGAGATACGCAGTATTTT.

This clonotype was found a few times. The chain combines TRBV5-1 with TRBJ2-2; no firm D call. CDR1 is SGHRS and CDR2 is YFSETQ in the germline V gene. The germline V and J ends were trimmed by 0 bases and 4 bases, with 13 bases remaining between them. This CDR3 has 16 amino acids. The CDR3 DNA is TGCGCCAGCAGCTTGGGTGTGGGATCAAGCACCGGGGAGCTGTTTTTT. This encodes CASSLGVGSSTGELFF.

This clonotype has ten or more counts. The rearrangement links TRBV29-1 to TRBJ1-2; TRBD1 might be the D (5 bases). The CDR3 loop spans 12 amino acids. The V and J ends lost 3 bases and 7 bases respectively, with 12 bases between them. CDR1 and CDR2 from the germline V gene are SQVTM and ANQGSEA. The CDR3 nucleotides read TGCAGCGTTGATCAAGGGGAGAGTGGCTACACCTTC. Protein: CSVDQGESGYTF.

V gene TRBV18 combines with J gene TRBJ1-1; maybe TRBD1 (6 bases). V lost 4 bases, J lost 2 bases, and 17 bases lay in between. CDR1 KGHSH and CDR2 LQKENI come from the germline V gene. This CDR3 region has 16 residues. Here the CDR3 DNA reads TGTGCCAGCTCACAATATCCGGGGGGGGCCAACACTGAAGCTTTCTTT. Its translation: CASSQYPGGANTEAFF.

In nucleotides, the CDR3 is TGTGCCAGCAGTGATGGGCTAGCGGGAAGGAACACCGGGGAGCTGTTTTTT. Residues: CASSDGLAGRNTGELFF. This sequence joins TRBV2 and TRBJ2-2; 9 bases line up with TRBD2. CDR3 length equals 17 residues. The V gene end was trimmed by 3 bases and the J gene end by 1 base; junction bases not matched to a gene: 6. Germline V gives CDR1 SNHLY, CDR2 FYNNEI.

The table lists this clonotype with many counts. This chain links TRBV20-1 with TRBJ2-7, with TRBD2 matching over 11 bases. Germline trimming cut 5 bases from V and 4 bases from J; bases unmatched to any gene: 10. Germline-derived CDR1 and CDR2 are DFQATT and SNEGSKA (reference sequence). The CDR3 contains 15 residues. The CDR3 region is CSAPAASSGRYEQYF. The CDR3 DNA sequence: TGCAGTGCTCCGGCGGCTTCTAGCGGGAGGTACGAGCAGTACTTC.